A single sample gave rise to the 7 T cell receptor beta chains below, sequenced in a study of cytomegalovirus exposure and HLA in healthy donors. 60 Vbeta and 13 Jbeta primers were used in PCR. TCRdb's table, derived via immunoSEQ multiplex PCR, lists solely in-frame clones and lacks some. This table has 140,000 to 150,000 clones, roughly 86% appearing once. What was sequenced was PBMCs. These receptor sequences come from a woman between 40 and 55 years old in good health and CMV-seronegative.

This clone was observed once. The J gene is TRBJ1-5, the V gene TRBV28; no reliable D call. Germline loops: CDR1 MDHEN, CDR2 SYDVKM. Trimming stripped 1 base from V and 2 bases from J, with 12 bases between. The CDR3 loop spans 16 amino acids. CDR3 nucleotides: TGTGCCAGCAGTTTATCTTGGCGGGCTGGCAATCAGCCCCAGCATTTT. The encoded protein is CASSLSWRAGNQPQHF. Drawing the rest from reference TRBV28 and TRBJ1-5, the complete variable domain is DVKVTQSSRYLVKRTGEKVFLECVQDMDHENMFWYRQDPGLGLRLIYFSYDVKMKEKGDIPEGYSVSREKKERFSLILESASTNQTSMYLCASSLSWRAGNQPQHFGDGTRLSIL.

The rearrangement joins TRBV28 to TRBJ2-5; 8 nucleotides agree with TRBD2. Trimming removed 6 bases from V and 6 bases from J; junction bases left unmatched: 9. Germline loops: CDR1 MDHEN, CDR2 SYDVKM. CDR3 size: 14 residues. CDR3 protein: CASRPGGLKKTQYF. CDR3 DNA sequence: TGTGCCAGCAGACCGGGGGGGTTAAAAAAGACCCAGTACTTC. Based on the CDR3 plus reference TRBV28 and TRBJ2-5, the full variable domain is DVKVTQSSRYLVKRTGEKVFLECVQDMDHENMFWYRQDPGLGLRLIYFSYDVKMKEKGDIPEGYSVSREKKERFSLILESASTNQTSMYLCASRPGGLKKTQYFGPGTRLLVL.

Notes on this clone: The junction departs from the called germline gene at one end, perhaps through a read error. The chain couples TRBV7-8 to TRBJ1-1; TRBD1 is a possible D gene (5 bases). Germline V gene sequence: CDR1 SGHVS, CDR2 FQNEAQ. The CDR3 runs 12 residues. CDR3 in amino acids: CASSLGDLDRGF. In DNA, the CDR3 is TGTGCCAGCAGCTTAGGTGACTTAGACAGAGGCTTT.

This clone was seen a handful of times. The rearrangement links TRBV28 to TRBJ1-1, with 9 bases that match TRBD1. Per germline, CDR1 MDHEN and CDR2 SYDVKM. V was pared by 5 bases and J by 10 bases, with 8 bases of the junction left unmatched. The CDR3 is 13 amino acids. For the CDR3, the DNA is TGTGCCAGCAGTCCCTGGACAGGGGAAGGAGCTTTCTTT. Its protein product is CASSPWTGEGAFF.

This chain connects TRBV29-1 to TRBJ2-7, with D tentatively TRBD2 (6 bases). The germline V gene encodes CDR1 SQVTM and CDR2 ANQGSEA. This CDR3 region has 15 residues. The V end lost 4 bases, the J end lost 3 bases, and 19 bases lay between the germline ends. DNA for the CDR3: TGCAGCGTTGTTGATAACGGGGGTGGAAACTACGAGCAGTACTTC. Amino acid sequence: CSVVDNGGGNYEQYF.

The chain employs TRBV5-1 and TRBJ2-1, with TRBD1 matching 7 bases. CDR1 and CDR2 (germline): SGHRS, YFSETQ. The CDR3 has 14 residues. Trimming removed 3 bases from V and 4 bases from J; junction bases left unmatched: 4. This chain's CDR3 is CASSSGTVYNEQFF. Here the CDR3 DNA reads TGCGCCAGCAGCTCCGGGACAGTATACAATGAGCAGTTCTTC.

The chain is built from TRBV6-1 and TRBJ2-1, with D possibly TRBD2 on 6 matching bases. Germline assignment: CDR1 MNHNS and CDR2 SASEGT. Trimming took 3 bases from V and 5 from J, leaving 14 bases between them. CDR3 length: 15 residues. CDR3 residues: CASSEEWGLHNEQFF. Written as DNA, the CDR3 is TGTGCCAGCAGTGAGGAGTGGGGACTGCACAATGAGCAGTTCTTC.